One and the same sample provided the 16 T cell receptor beta chains below, sequenced in a study of blood T cell repertoires in COVID-19. Sequencing was performed with immunoSEQ multiplex PCR; in TCRdb, only in-frame clones are kept and a portion is missing. Here the sample spans 150,000 to 200,000 clones, around 82% being singletons. Sequences were obtained from peripheral blood. The receptor source for this set is a woman aged 40 to 50 with COVID-19, enrolled during active disease.

This rearrangement joins TRBV6-5 to TRBJ1-2, with D possibly matching TRBD1 (5 bases). Germline V CDR1 and CDR2: MNHEY, SVGAGI. V was shortened by 6 bases and J by 0 bases, with 8 bases between the two germline ends. The CDR3 spans 13 residues. The CDR3 nucleotides are TGTGCCAGCAGACAGACAGCTAACTATGGCTACACCTTC. It codes for CASRQTANYGYTF.

The chain carries TRBV25-1 and TRBJ2-1, with D possibly matching TRBD1 (5 bases). Germline CDR1 and CDR2: MGHDK and SYGVNS. The CDR3 is 11 amino acids. Trimming removed 6 bases at V and 8 bases at J, with 8 bases between. CDR3 amino acids: CASSRVHEQFF. In nucleotides, the CDR3 is TGTGCCAGCAGCAGGGTTCATGAGCAGTTCTTC.

This clone was seen more than once but under ten times. The chain uses TRBV5-6 and TRBJ1-4; TRBD1 matches 7 bases. The germline V gene has CDR1 SGHDT and CDR2 YYEEEE. The J segment lost 2 bases and the V segment lost 4 bases, leaving 5 bases of the junction unmatched. The CDR3 has 15 residues. In DNA form, the CDR3 reads TGTGCCAGCAGCCAAACAGGGGTCACTAATGAAAAACTGTTTTTT. This gives the protein CASSQTGVTNEKLFF. The variable domain in full, completed from reference TRBV5-6 and TRBJ1-4, reads DAGVTQSPTHLIKTRGQQVTLRCSPKSGHDTVSWYQQALGQGPQFIFQYYEEEERQRGNFPDRFSGHQFPNYSSELNVNALLLGDSALYLCASSQTGVTNEKLFFGSGTQLSVL.

The CDR3 here is CASSLGRTGGMTDTQYF. The CDR3, as DNA: TGTGCCAGCAGTTTAGGACGGACGGGGGGCATGACAGATACGCAGTATTTT. The rearrangement uses TRBV27 and TRBJ2-3; D is possibly TRBD2 (7 bases). The CDR3 runs 17 residues. Germline V CDR1 and CDR2: MNHEY, SMNVEV (reference sequence). V gave up 2 bases and J gave up 3 bases, with 18 bases separating them.

Only one count was recorded for this clone. The V gene is TRBV5-6, the J gene TRBJ2-2; 7 bases match TRBD1. V trimming: 3 bases; J trimming: 7 bases; junction bases outside the gene matches: 9. This CDR3 has 15 amino acids. Per germline, CDR1 SGHDT and CDR2 YYEEEE. This CDR3 reads CASSSDRVFGGELFF. CDR3 DNA sequence: TGTGCCAGCAGCTCAGACAGGGTATTTGGCGGGGAGCTGTTTTTT.

The chain is built from TRBV5-5 and TRBJ1-1; D gene ambiguous. Trimming cost V 1 base and J 1 base, with 5 bases left between them. Germline CDR1 and CDR2: SGHKS and YYEKEE (reference sequence). This CDR3 comprises 13 residues. For the CDR3, the DNA is TGTGCCAGCAGCTTGTTCTCGAACACTGAAGCTTTCTTT. This sequence encodes CASSLFSNTEAFF.

This clone showed up just a few times. This chain uses TRBV3-1 (or the pseudogene TRBV3-2) with TRBJ1-1; 7 positions agree with TRBD1. In germline, CDR1 is LGHDT, CDR2 YNNKEL (reference sequence). After removal of 4 bases from V and 5 bases from J, the junction contained 7 bases not matched to a gene. CDR3 length equals 14 residues. CDR3 nucleotides: TGTGCCAGCAGCCCAACGACAGGGAGTACTGAAGCTTTCTTT. It encodes CASSPTTGSTEAFF.

The chain couples TRBV6-1 to TRBJ2-1, with TRBD1 as a possible D gene (6 bases). The CDR3 totals 16 residues. The V gene lost 3 bases and the J gene lost 5 bases, with 17 bases spanning the gap. The germline gives CDR1 MNHNS, CDR2 SASEGT. The CDR3 region is CASSDWGRGLDNEQFF. The CDR3 bases are TGTGCCAGCAGTGATTGGGGGCGAGGGTTGGACAATGAGCAGTTCTTC.

The chain recombines TRBV6-5 with TRBJ1-1; D call uncertain. The CDR3 is made up of 14 amino acids. The V end was cut by 5 bases, the J end by 3 bases, with 13 bases between. CDR1 and CDR2 (germline): MNHEY, SVGAGI. CDR3 residues: CASSPNGLDTEAFF. CDR3 bases: TGTGCCAGCAGTCCCAATGGACTGGACACTGAAGCTTTCTTT.

The genes are TRBV27 and TRBJ2-3; 8 bases align to TRBD2. With V trimmed by 6 bases and J by 1 base, 6 bases remained unmatched. CDR3 length equals 15 residues. CDR1 and CDR2 (germline): MNHEY, SMNVEV (reference sequence). DNA of the CDR3: TGTGCCAGCAGACCCAGCGGGAGACGCACAGATACGCAGTATTTT. Its protein product is CASRPSGRRTDTQYF.

The J gene is TRBJ2-1, the V gene TRBV21-1; TRBD2, the table's D call, was not compared with the DNA. TRBV21-1 is classified as a pseudogene. The CDR3 runs 15 residues. DNA of the CDR3: TGTGCCAGCAGCCTACAGGCGGGAGGGCCGAATGAGCAGTTCTTC. Translating gives CASSLQAGGPNEQFF.

The rearrangement joins TRBV6-5 to TRBJ2-2; the match to TRBD2 covers 7 bases. This CDR3 comprises 14 residues. The V and J ends lost 5 bases and 1 base, in that order; junction bases with no gene match: 1. Germline V gene sequence: CDR1 MNHEY, CDR2 SVGAGI. The CDR3 protein is CASSTGGNTGELFF. The CDR3 DNA reads TGTGCCAGCAGTACGGGGGGGAACACCGGGGAGCTGTTTTTT.

The CDR3 loop reads CASSTAGGQGYEQYF. The DNA of the CDR3 is TGCGCCAGCAGCACCGCGGGGGGACAGGGCTACGAGCAGTACTTC. This chain joins TRBV5-1 and TRBJ2-7; D is possibly TRBD1 (9 bases). The CDR3 covers 15 residues. The germline V gene has CDR1 SGHRS and CDR2 YFSETQ. Between the trimmed V and J ends, which lost 4 bases and 3 bases, there was a span of 17 bases.

The rearrangement links TRBV9 to TRBJ2-5, with a weak D call TRBD2 (5 bases). The CDR3 has 12 residues. V lost 5 bases and J lost 4, with 9 bases in between. Germline CDR1 reads SGDLS; CDR2 reads YYNGEE. This CDR3 is CASRGSGETQYF. The CDR3 nucleotides are TGTGCCAGCAGGGGGAGTGGAGAGACCCAGTACTTC.

The V and J genes are TRBV5-1 and TRBJ2-5; TRBD2 might be the D (5 bases). Per germline, CDR1 SGHRS and CDR2 YFSETQ. There are 16 residues in the CDR3. V lost 2 bases and J 3 bases, leaving 17 bases between the germline ends. The CDR3 nucleotides read TGCGCCAGCAGCTTCGGACTCCGGGGAACCAAAGAGACCCAGTACTTC. It encodes CASSFGLRGTKETQYF.

The gene calls are TRBV4-2 and TRBJ2-7, with 11 bases fitting TRBD1. The CDR3 contains 15 residues. The V segment lost 1 base and the J segment 4 bases; nucleotides outside the gene matches: 3. From germline, CDR1 is LGHNA and CDR2 YNFKEQ. This CDR3 reads CASSQGGTGGYEQYF. Here the CDR3 DNA reads TGTGCCAGCAGCCAAGGGGGGACAGGGGGTTACGAGCAGTACTTC.